The present TCR beta chain was sequenced within a study of blood T cell repertoires in COVID-19. The method was immunoSEQ multiplex PCR; TCRdb's version includes in-frame clones alone and lacks a portion of them. The sample lists over 250,000 clones, roughly 83% seen once, with roughly 1.5% in the top ten. Input material: peripheral blood. This clonotype was obtained from a human donor with COVID-19, enrolled during active disease. The donor label of this sample is uncertain.

The CDR3 spells CASSEGLAGYNNEQFF. CDR3 nucleotide sequence: TGTGCCAGCAGCGAGGGTCTAGCGGGATACAACAATGAGCAGTTCTTC. The rearrangement joins TRBV9 to TRBJ2-1, with 9 bases fitting TRBD2. The CDR3 sequence is 16 residues long. Looked up from germline, CDR1 is SGDLS and CDR2 is YYNGEE. With 3 bases clipped from V and 5 bases from J, the junction kept 9 bases outside the gene matches.